The clone carrying this TCR beta chain was detected a few times. The data were obtained in a study of metastatic and nonmetastatic thyroid tumors. TCRdb re-called the PCR reads through MiXCR. Of about 8,100 clones in the sample, over 35% were seen once. J gave up 2 bases and V 5 bases, and 8 bases lay outside the gene matches. The CDR3 has 15 amino acids. Germline values: CDR1 MDHEN, CDR2 SYDVKM. Until they underwent thyroid surgery, no patient had received any treatment. This chain links TRBV28 with TRBJ2-7; 8 bases line up with TRBD1. The sequencing sample was made of tumor tissue. The TCR comes from a male donor with papillary thyroid cancer or a benign thyroid nodule (not recorded which). Some clones in this sample may be carry-over from other donors' samples. CDR3 in amino acids: CASSPGGQDPYEQYF. Here the CDR3 DNA reads TGTGCCAGCAGTCCAGGGGGACAGGACCCCTACGAGCAGTACTTC.